A selection of T cell receptor beta chains follows, all from one sample in a study of T cell changes during pregnancy in multiple sclerosis. TCRdb keeps only in-frame clones here, not all; method: immunoSEQ multiplex PCR. The sample lists about 43,000 clones; roughly 93% were seen once. Sequencing used PBMCs (not recorded whether the cells were cultured). The source of these receptors is a female donor with multiple sclerosis, enrolled in a pregnancy study. The CDR3 runs from the conserved cysteine through the conserved F or W. The order of the fields is clone size, D gene, V gene, J gene, CDR3 protein, CDR3 DNA. A D gene is named only where the DNA matches it firmly. Size is omitted from some rows. Given values are once, few, many or a class for expanded clones.

>NA|NA|TRBV9|TRBJ2-3
CASSVGLSTDTQYF
TGTGCCAGCAGCGTAGGGCTCAGCACAGATACGCAGTATTTT
>NA|NA|TRBV10-3|TRBJ2-2
CAISEVLWRIANTGELFF
TGTGCCATCAGTGAGGTCCTCTGGCGGATCGCGAACACCGGGGAGCTGTTTTTT
>NA|NA|TRBV7-4|TRBJ2-6
CASSIAPSSQSRANVLTF
TGTGCCAGCAGCATTGCCCCCAGCTCACAAAGTCGGGCCAACGTCCTGACTTTC
>once|NA|TRBV5-1|TRBJ2-5
CASSLLGTREETQYF
TGCGCCAGCAGCTTGCTGGGGACTCGGGAAGAGACCCAGTACTTC
>NA|NA|TRBV18|TRBJ2-5
CASSPTQQETQYF
TGTGCCAGCTCACCAACCCAGCAAGAGACCCAGTACTTC
>NA|TRBD2|TRBV27|TRBJ2-3
CASSYRGTTSGYTDTQYF
TGTGCCAGCAGTTACCGAGGGACGACTAGCGGATACACAGATACGCAGTATTTT
>NA|TRBD1|TRBV5-1|TRBJ1-1
CASSYTGEAEAFF
TGCGCCAGCAGCTATACAGGGGAGGCTGAAGCTTTCTTT
>NA|NA|TRBV4-3|TRBJ2-7
CASSQTTGLSYEQYF
TGCGCCAGCAGCCAAACGACAGGCCTCTCCTACGAGCAGTACTTC
>once|NA|TRBV30|TRBJ1-2
CAWSGGLYYGYTF
TGTGCCTGGAGTGGCGGGCTATACTATGGCTACACCTTC
>once|TRBD1|TRBV28|TRBJ1-2
CASRPSDRVDNYGYTF
TGTGCCAGCAGACCCTCCGACAGGGTAGATAACTATGGCTACACCTTC
>NA|NA|TRBV7-9|TRBJ2-7
CASSPELGRSGTKSYEQYF
TGTGCCAGCAGCCCCGAACTAGGAAGGAGCGGAACTAAATCCTACGAGCAGTACTTC
>NA|NA|TRBV2|TRBJ2-5
CASSGTRDAQYF
TGTGCCAGCAGTGGCACTAGGGATGCCCAGTACTTC
>few|NA|TRBV27|TRBJ1-5
CASSLSGTSNQPQHF
TGTGCCAGCAGTTTATCGGGGACGTCCAATCAGCCCCAGCATTTT
>NA|NA|TRBV10-3|TRBJ2-3
CATASPEQAQYF
TGTGCCACCGCCAGCCCTGAACAGGCGCAGTATTTT
>NA|TRBD1|TRBV7-9|TRBJ1-5
CASSLTGGQPQHF
TGTGCCAGCAGCTTAACAGGGGGTCAGCCCCAGCATTTT
>NA|NA|TRBV6-4|TRBJ1-3
CASSGIEGSGNTIYF
TGTGCCAGCAGTGGTATCGAAGGCTCTGGAAACACCATATATTTT
>NA|NA|TRBV2|TRBJ1-5
CASSYSNQPQHF
TGTGCCAGCAGCTATAGCAATCAGCCCCAGCATTTT
>NA|NA|TRBV30|TRBJ1-1
CAWAINLGTEAFF
TGTGCCTGGGCCATTAATTTGGGCACTGAAGCTTTCTTT
>once|TRBD2|TRBV28|TRBJ2-7
CASSLSSGLAGSYEQYF
TGTGCCAGCAGTTTGTCCTCGGGACTAGCGGGGTCCTACGAGCAGTACTTC
>NA|NA|TRBV9|TRBJ2-1
CASSVGGSGLSYNEQFF
TGTGCCAGCAGCGTAGGGGGTAGCGGTCTCTCCTACAATGAGCAGTTCTTC
>NA|NA|TRBV6-5|TRBJ2-7
CASSDPGWMYEQYF
TGTGCCAGCAGTGATCCGGGGTGGATGTACGAGCAGTACTTC
>NA|TRBD2|TRBV4-2|TRBJ2-5
CASSQGGSGKSETQYF
TGTGCCAGCAGCCAAGGGGGTAGCGGGAAGTCGGAGACCCAGTACTTC
>NA|NA|TRBV28|TRBJ1-2
CASSGAVYGYTF
TGTGCCAGCAGCGGGGCTGTCTATGGCTACACCTTC
>NA|NA|TRBV5-1|TRBJ2-1
CASSLGSGNEQFF
TGCGCCAGCAGCTTGGGGTCGGGGAATGAGCAGTTCTTC
>NA|NA|TRBV4-1|TRBJ2-7
CASSPSGYEQYF
TGCGCCAGCAGCCCCTCCGGATACGAGCAGTACTTC
>NA|NA|TRBV21-1|TRBJ2-7
CASSLGRVLYEQYF
TGTGCCAGCAGCCTCGGTCGGGTTCTCTACGAGCAGTACTTC
>NA|NA|TRBV4-1|TRBJ1-2
CASSQPTGFDYGYTF
TGCGCCAGCAGCCAACCTACAGGGTTCGACTATGGCTACACCTTC
>NA|TRBD2|TRBV28|TRBJ2-3
CASSQLAGQAGTDTQYF
TGTGCCAGCAGTCAACTAGCGGGCCAGGCAGGGACAGATACGCAGTATTTT
>NA|NA|TRBV11-2|TRBJ2-2
CASSGLEGIGELFF
TGTGCCAGCAGCGGGTTGGAGGGAATCGGGGAGCTGTTTTTT
>NA|NA|TRBV7-2|TRBJ2-6
CASSLVRGGANVLTF
TGTGCCAGCAGCTTAGTCAGGGGTGGGGCCAACGTCCTGACTTTC
>NA|TRBD1|TRBV5-1|TRBJ2-5
CASSLFTGEETQYF
TGCGCCAGCAGCTTGTTTACAGGGGAGGAGACCCAGTACTTC
>NA|NA|TRBV4-3|TRBJ1-4
CASSQGGGATNEKLFF
TGCGCCAGCAGCCAAGGGGGTGGTGCAACTAATGAAAAACTGTTTTTT
>NA|NA|TRBV7-2|TRBJ2-7
CASSEDRSRRGEQYF
TGTGCCAGCAGCGAAGACAGGTCCCGTCGGGGCGAGCAGTACTTC
>NA|TRBD2|TRBV29-1|TRBJ2-1
CSVLAGVSANEQFF
TGCAGCGTCCTAGCGGGAGTTTCGGCCAATGAGCAGTTCTTC
>NA|NA|TRBV7-2|TRBJ2-3
CASSLSSGATDTQYF
TGTGCCAGCAGCTTAAGTTCGGGAGCCACAGATACGCAGTATTTT
>NA|TRBD1|TRBV13|TRBJ1-1
CASSLGDRGRATEAFF
TGTGCCAGCAGCTTAGGGGACAGGGGGCGGGCCACTGAAGCTTTCTTT
>NA|NA|TRBV29-1|TRBJ1-1
CSVGETALNTEAFF
TGCAGCGTCGGGGAGACAGCTTTGAACACTGAAGCTTTCTTT
>NA|TRBD1|TRBV10-3|TRBJ1-1
CAITNRGQDTEAFF
TGTGCCATCACTAACAGGGGGCAGGACACTGAAGCTTTCTTT
>NA|NA|TRBV25-1|TRBJ2-7
CASSVNLVMYF
TGTGCCAGCAGTGTGAACCTGGTTATGTACTTC
>NA|TRBD2|TRBV4-2|TRBJ2-7
CASSQDPSGRRDEQYF
TGTGCCAGCAGCCAAGACCCTAGCGGGAGGAGGGACGAGCAGTACTTC
>NA|NA|TRBV5-1|TRBJ2-7
CASSLEAEQYF
TGCGCCAGCAGCTTGGAAGCCGAGCAGTACTTC
>NA|TRBD1|TRBV6-5|TRBJ2-7
CASSYSGQGDYEQYF
TGTGCCAGCAGTTACTCGGGACAGGGCGACTACGAGCAGTACTTC
>NA|TRBD2|TRBV6-6|TRBJ2-1
CASSYPPGTSNEQFF
TGTGCCAGCAGTTACCCGCCGGGGACTAGCAATGAGCAGTTCTTC
>once|TRBD1|TRBV7-9|TRBJ1-2
CASSLIETGAGYTF
TGTGCCAGCAGCCTGATAGAGACAGGGGCCGGCTACACCTTC
>NA|NA|TRBV6-5|TRBJ2-7
CASNRVGEQYF
TGTGCCAGCAACAGGGTCGGCGAGCAGTACTTC
>NA|TRBD1|TRBV7-9|TRBJ1-1
CASSLGGQGATEAFF
TGTGCCAGCAGCTTAGGGGGACAGGGGGCGACTGAAGCTTTCTTT
>NA|TRBD1|TRBV6-5|TRBJ1-2
CASNKQGAYGYTF
TGTGCCAGCAATAAACAGGGGGCCTATGGCTACACCTTC
>NA|TRBD2|TRBV11-3|TRBJ2-1
CASSLDSVAGINEQFF
TGTGCCAGCAGCTTAGATTCAGTAGCGGGAATAAATGAGCAGTTCTTC
>once|NA|TRBV11-3|TRBJ2-7
CASSRDRSYEQYF
TGTGCCAGCAGCCGAGACCGCTCCTACGAGCAGTACTTC
>NA|NA|TRBV5-6|TRBJ1-1
CASSLGDTEAFF
TGTGCCAGCAGCTTGGGGGACACAGAAGCTTTCTTT
>NA|NA|TRBV28|TRBJ1-2
CASSPLKGGYTF
TGTGCCAGCAGTCCGCTTAAAGGGGGCTACACCTTC
>NA|TRBD2|TRBV9|TRBJ2-1
CASSVSAGTSVYNAYNEQFF
TGTGCCAGCAGCGTCTCCGCCGGGACTAGCGTATATAATGCCTACAATGAGCAGTTCTTC
>NA|NA|TRBV6-5|TRBJ2-5
CASRGETQYF
TGTGCCAGTCGAGGGGAGACCCAGTACTTC
>NA|NA|TRBV5-1|TRBJ2-7
CASSFLEGYEQYF
TGCGCCAGCAGCTTTCTGGAGGGCTACGAGCAGTACTTC
>NA|NA|TRBV5-4|TRBJ2-3
CASSLSSSGTDTQYF
TGTGCCAGCAGCTTGTCGTCTAGCGGCACAGATACGCAGTATTTT
>NA|TRBD2|TRBV7-8|TRBJ2-7
CASSLVLAGHYEQYF
TGTGCCAGCAGCTTAGTCCTAGCGGGGCACTACGAGCAGTACTTC
>NA|NA|TRBV19|TRBJ1-1
CASSTGFPQGNTEAFF
TGTGCCAGTAGTACGGGCTTCCCTCAGGGGAACACTGAAGCTTTCTTT
>NA|TRBD2|TRBV7-8|TRBJ2-7
CASSIAVLAGELSYEQYF
TGTGCCAGCAGCATAGCGGTACTAGCGGGCGAGCTCTCCTACGAGCAGTACTTC